This T cell receptor beta chain came from a study of human T cells and chemical hapten exposure (dated by TCRdb to the early 2020s). Study-level background: For sensitization, 2% DPC in acetone was applied to a roughly 2 cm by roughly 2 cm area of upper inner arm skin. Throughout the study period of around 25 weeks, patients also received therapeutic DPC doses to the scalp every week. Patch testing was done on the upper back using Finn chambers containing 0.01% DPC, and results were scored after 6 days according to International Contact Dermatitis Research Group standards. The mostly female patient cohort included alopecia areata with under or over 50% scalp involvement, alopecia totalis and alopecia universalis. Libraries were combined into a pool for sequencing, and differences in TCR yield between samples came mainly from small differences in library volumes within the pool. This study followed changes in the peripheral blood TCR repertoire in vivo during primary and secondary sensitization of alopecia patients to the hapten diphenylcyclopropenone (DPC). Blood samples were taken from patients before sensitization (week 0) and then at 2, 6 and about 24 weeks after DPC sensitization. Some 29 alopecia patients gave blood for TCR sequencing at one to four time points (pre-sensitization, 2, 6 and 24 weeks). What the work shows at the level of the full study, not this receptor alone: All patients had alopecia, a presumed autoimmune disease, so their immune response might differ from that of healthy individuals. Compared with pre-sensitization or healthy control sets, expanded TCRs formed significantly more large CDR3 similarity clusters, which is consistent with antigen-driven responses. A positive correlation was found between the number of PT1 expanded TCRs and patch test score, with significance reached at thresholds 8, 16 and 32 but not 4. DPC sensitization did not change the number of TCRs with a frequency above 1 in 1000, and there was no evidence of changes in global repertoire structure. After repeated subsampling, changes were observed in the strength of the expansion versus patch-test correlation and in the threshold at which the correlation became significant.

The time point label, as the study defines it: patch test 1, 2 weeks after DPC sensitization. The sample's treatment or condition, from its label and the paper: therapeutic diphenylcyclopropenone sensitization with weekly scalp DPC. At every patch-test visit, the blood draw took place before the patch test was put on. To be eligible, patients had to be aged 18 to 70, diagnosed with alopecia and judged suitable for DPC therapy, while pregnant patients were excluded. Total RNA was isolated from unfractionated whole blood collected in Tempus Blood RNA tubes. From its cysteine to its phenylalanine, the CDR3 spans 16 amino acids. Kept here is only the CDR3 DNA, which spans 48 bases and is read in frame from base 1. In the germline V gene, CDR1 corresponds to SGHAT and CDR2 to FQNNGV. Trimmed from V: 3 bases; trimmed from J: 2 bases; junction bases lacking a gene match: 6. The library was obtained by RACE. These reads were obtained on a NextSeq 500. During library preparation, unique molecular identifiers were attached to individual cDNA molecules so that TCRs could be counted quantitatively and reproducibly. Each blood RNA sample was used to sequence both TCR alpha and TCR beta chains. As for the authors' bioinformatics: Samples had a median of about 90,000 TCRs, with a range from about 23,224 to 750,000. V, J and CDR3 annotation of the TCR reads was carried out using the Decombinator software suite. For the PS versus PT1 abundance plots, all samples were subsampled to the same number of TCRs (28,000). TCRs were defined as expanded if absent before sensitization and observed at least eight times at the 2-week time point. TCRdb itself trimmed the public reads at Q25 with fastp, ran MiXCR and retained productive beta chains. Each record represents a unique CDR3 protein, reported with the most common genes and DNA among its rows. TCRdb, rather than the study authors, made the V and J calls. The table for this sample lists roughly 80,000 distinct CDR3 sequences; 9.5% to 12% of them were counted only once. Around 4.2% of the sample comes from the top ten.

As for this clonotype: This receptor's antigen is unknown. No base-level quality is on record; no much larger clone is a single base apart.

This TCR derives from a woman aged 45 to 65 with alopecia areata. Some clones in this sample may be carry-over from other donors' samples. The rearranged chain carries TRBV11-2 and TRBJ1-3, and 8 junctional nucleotides match TRBD1. This material consisted of whole blood, taken in connection with sensitization to the hapten diphenylcyclopropenone (DPC). The CDR3 region has the sequence CASSFQTGGAGNTIYF. The bases read TGTGCCAGCAGCTTCCAAACAGGGGGGGCTGGAAACACCATATATTTT.